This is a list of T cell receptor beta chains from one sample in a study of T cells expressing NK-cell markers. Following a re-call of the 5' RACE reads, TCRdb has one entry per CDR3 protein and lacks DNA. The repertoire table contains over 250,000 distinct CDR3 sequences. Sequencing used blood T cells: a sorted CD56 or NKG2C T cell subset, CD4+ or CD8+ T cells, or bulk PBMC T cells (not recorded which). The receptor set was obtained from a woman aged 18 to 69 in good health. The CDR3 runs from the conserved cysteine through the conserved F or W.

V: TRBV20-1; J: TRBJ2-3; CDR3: CSARASGGALDTQYF
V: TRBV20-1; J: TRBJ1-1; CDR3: CSAREGSQNTEAFF
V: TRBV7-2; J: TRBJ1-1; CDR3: CASNAGGGSTEAFF
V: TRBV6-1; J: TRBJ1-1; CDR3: CASSPSLGEANTEAFF
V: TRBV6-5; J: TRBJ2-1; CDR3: CASSLAGGPLPYRQFF
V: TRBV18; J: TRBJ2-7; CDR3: CASSPTRDSLYEQYF
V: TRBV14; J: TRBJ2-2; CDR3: CASSRGLAGDTGELFF
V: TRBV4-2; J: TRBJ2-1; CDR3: CASSLNPGPEQFF
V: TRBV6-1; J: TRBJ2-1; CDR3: CASSGKQGGSSYNEQFF
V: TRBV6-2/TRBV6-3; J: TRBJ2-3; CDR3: CASSYWLAGPSDTDTQYF
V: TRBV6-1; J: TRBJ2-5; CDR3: CASSEKMARREETQYF
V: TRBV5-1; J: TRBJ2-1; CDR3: CASSLVGLINEQFF
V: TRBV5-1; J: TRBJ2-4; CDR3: CASSLEGTKNIQYF
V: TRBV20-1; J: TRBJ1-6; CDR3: CSAPTGVNSPLHF
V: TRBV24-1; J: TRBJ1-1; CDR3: CATSGAAVGQNTEAFF
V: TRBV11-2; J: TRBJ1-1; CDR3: CASSLVSIGTGGNTEAFF
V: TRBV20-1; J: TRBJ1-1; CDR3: CSASGTGFGTEAFF
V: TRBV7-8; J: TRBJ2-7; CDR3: CASTSGGEFSYEQYF
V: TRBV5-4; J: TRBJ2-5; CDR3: CASSLSVTEETQYF
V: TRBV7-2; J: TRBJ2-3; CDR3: CASKLLAGGTDTQYF
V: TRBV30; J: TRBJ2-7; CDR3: CACERTTRGYEQYF
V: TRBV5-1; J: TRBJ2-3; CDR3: CASSSRPFFGSGRTDTQYF
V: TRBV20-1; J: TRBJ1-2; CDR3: CSARDSGGRVAYGYTF
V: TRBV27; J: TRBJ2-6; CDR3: CASAAPPSGANVLTF
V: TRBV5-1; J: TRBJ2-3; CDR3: CASSLGRASTGSTDTQYF
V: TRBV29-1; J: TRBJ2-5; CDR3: CSVSTAGETQYF
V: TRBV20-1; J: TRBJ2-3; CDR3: CSATSGSGTDTQYF
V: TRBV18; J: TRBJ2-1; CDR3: CASSERQGTYNEQFF
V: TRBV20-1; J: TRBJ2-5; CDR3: CSATLTAGGPKETQYF
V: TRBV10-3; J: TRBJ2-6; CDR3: CAISVEGAGGANVLTF
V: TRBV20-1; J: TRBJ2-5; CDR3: CSAILAGLQETQYF
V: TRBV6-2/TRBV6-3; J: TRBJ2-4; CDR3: CASSPTGGLAKNIQYF
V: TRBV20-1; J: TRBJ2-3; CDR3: CSASGGRRSFTDTQYF
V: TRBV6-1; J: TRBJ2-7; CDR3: CASSEPWGRESYEQYF
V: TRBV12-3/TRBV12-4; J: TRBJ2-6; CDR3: CSSKMAGTGHSGANVLTF
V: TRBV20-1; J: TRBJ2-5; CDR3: CSAAQQETQYF
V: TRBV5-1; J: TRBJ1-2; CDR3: CASSDGLPDYGYTF
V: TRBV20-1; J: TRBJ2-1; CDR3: CSAVSGGNYNEQFF
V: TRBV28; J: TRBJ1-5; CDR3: CASTLTGMGAQPQHF
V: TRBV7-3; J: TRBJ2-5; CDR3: CASSLSGARGETQYF
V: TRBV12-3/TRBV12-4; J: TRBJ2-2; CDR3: CASSPPGKRGNTGELFF
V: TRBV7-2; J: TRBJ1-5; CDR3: CASSLENGQGRQPQHF
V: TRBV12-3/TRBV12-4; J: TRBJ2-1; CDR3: CASSASGGANEQFF
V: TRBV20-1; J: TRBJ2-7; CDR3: CSAPKGSEQYF
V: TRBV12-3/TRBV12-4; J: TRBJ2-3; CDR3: CASSFGRGSTDTQYF
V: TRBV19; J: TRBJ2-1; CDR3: CASSIAGTLNEQFF
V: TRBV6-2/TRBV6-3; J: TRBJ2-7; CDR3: CASSYGLTEQYF
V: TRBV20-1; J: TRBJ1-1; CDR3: CSAKGYQGTTEAFF
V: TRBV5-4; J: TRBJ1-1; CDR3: CASSSGRLWNTEAFF
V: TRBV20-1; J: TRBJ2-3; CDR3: CSARILSAPGTDTQYF
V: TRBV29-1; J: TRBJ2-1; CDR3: CSVQAPTYNEQFF